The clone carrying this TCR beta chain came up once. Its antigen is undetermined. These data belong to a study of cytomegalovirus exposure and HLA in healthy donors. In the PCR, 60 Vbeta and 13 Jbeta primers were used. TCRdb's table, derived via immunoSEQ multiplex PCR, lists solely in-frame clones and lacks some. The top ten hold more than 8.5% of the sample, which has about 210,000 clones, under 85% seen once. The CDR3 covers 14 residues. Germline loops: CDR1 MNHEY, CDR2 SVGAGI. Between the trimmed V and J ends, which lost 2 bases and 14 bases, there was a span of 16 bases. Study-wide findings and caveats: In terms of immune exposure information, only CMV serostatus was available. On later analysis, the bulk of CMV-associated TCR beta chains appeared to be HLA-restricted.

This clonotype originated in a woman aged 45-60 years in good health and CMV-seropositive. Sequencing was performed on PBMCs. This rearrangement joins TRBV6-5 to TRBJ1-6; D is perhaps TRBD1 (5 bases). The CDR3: CASSYNTNRPTLHF. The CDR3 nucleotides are TGTGCCAGCAGTTACAACACTAACAGGCCCACCCTCCACTTT.